This T cell receptor beta chain was recovered during a study of T cells in Graves' hyperthyroidism and ophthalmopathy. Overall study findings and caveats: Separation of ophthalmopathy from stable hyperthyroidism was achieved by a 13 V-J model.

The CDR3 length is 14 residues. V was pared by 0 bases and J by 4 bases, with 10 bases between. Germline CDR1 SGHNT, CDR2 YYREEE (reference sequence). The CDR3 regions of TCR beta were amplified from RNA transcripts. First-round RT-PCR targeting the TCR CDR3 was performed with the HTBI primer set. TCRdb independently ran MiXCR on the multiplex PCR reads; one entry per CDR3 protein. The table has hundreds of thousands of distinct CDR3 sequences, about 45% seen once; the top ten hold approximately 7.2%. A note on this clonotype: Its antigen is still unknown.

This rearrangement joins TRBV5-4 to TRBJ1-2, with D maybe TRBD1 (5 bases). The source is an adult man with Graves' disease, either hyperthyroidism or ophthalmopathy (not recorded which). The sample comprised peripheral blood or thyroid tissue (not recorded which). The CDR3 is CASSLESGSYGYTF. The CDR3 bases are TGTGCCAGCAGCTTGGAATCAGGGAGCTATGGCTACACCTTC.